This TCR beta chain was recorded in a study of blood T cell repertoires in COVID-19. Germline-derived CDR1 and CDR2 are SGDLS and YYNGEE. V lost 1 base to trimming and J lost 5 bases; unmatched junction nucleotides: 2. The CDR3 sequence is 14 residues long. This table comes from immunoSEQ multiplex PCR, and its TCRdb copy is limited to in-frame clones, with some not included. The table records 85,000 to 110,000 clones, roughly 90% of them present only once. This clonotype originated in a woman in her fifties or sixties with acute or convalescent COVID-19. The sample consisted of peripheral blood. This sequence joins TRBV9 and TRBJ2-7; TRBD1 matches at 11 bases. The CDR3 bases are TGTGCCAGCAGCGTATCGGGACAGGGGGACGAGCAGTACTTC. This translates into CASSVSGQGDEQYF.